The 4 T cell receptor beta chains below were found in one sample sequenced in a study of blood T cell repertoires in COVID-19. Only in-frame clones appear in the TCRdb table, and some are missing; sequencing was by immunoSEQ multiplex PCR. There are over 250,000 clones in the sample; 65% to 90% occur only once, and approximately 5.1% lies in the top ten. The sequencing sample was made of peripheral blood. Every receptor here comes from a man in his forties or fifties with active or convalescent COVID-19.

The J gene is TRBJ2-5, the V gene TRBV7-2; TRBD1 matches 9 bases. The CDR3 consists of 14 residues. Germline V lookup: CDR1 SGHTA, CDR2 FQGNSA. With V trimmed by 5 bases and J by 2 bases, 3 bases remained unmatched. For the CDR3, the DNA is TGTGCCAGCAGCCCCGACAGGGGGCAAGAGACCCAGTACTTC. As protein: CASSPDRGQETQYF.

V and J are TRBV27 and TRBJ2-1; 9 positions match TRBD2. The CDR3 spans 15 residues. Germline V gives CDR1 MNHEY, CDR2 SMNVEV (reference sequence). The V segment lost 3 bases and the J segment 6 bases; nucleotides outside the gene matches: 6. CDR3 sequence: CASSFRGLAPNEQFF. In DNA, the CDR3 is TGTGCCAGCAGTTTCCGCGGACTAGCGCCCAATGAGCAGTTCTTC.

J is TRBJ1-6 and V is TRBV10-3; 7 positions agree with TRBD1. The ends lost 10 bases at V and 8 bases at J; junction bases unmatched: 5. This CDR3 comprises 12 residues. Germline loops: CDR1 ENHRY, CDR2 SYGVKD. The CDR3 here is CATWDRDSPLHF. The CDR3 DNA reads TGTGCCACCTGGGACAGAGATTCACCCCTCCACTTT.

The chain links TRBV3-1 (or the pseudogene TRBV3-2) to TRBJ2-1; 8 bases line up with TRBD2. With V trimmed by 2 bases and J by 5 bases, 5 bases remained unmatched. The CDR3 is made up of 15 amino acids. From germline, CDR1 is LGHDT and CDR2 YNNKEL (reference sequence). The CDR3 coding sequence is TGTGCCAGCAGCCAAAGGGGACTAGGGGACAATGAGCAGTTCTTC. This translates into CASSQRGLGDNEQFF.